Each of the 15 T cell receptor beta chains below was sequenced from the same sample in a study of human T cells and chemical hapten exposure. TCRdb called the RACE reads again in MiXCR, with one record for every CDR3 protein. This table has about 69,000 distinct CDR3 sequences, about 9.4% appearing once. Time point described: patch test 2, 6 weeks after DPC sensitization. Described treatment: therapeutic diphenylcyclopropenone sensitization with weekly scalp DPC. Sequenced material: whole blood, taken in connection with sensitization to the hapten diphenylcyclopropenone (DPC). The source is a woman in her forties or fifties with alopecia areata. Some clones in this sample may be carry-over from other donors' samples.

In this sample, this clonotype turned up many times. V and J are TRBV2 and TRBJ2-1, with D possibly matching TRBD1 (5 bases). The CDR3 consists of 13 residues. Germline V gives CDR1 SNHLY, CDR2 FYNNEI. Between the trimmed V and J ends, which lost 1 base and 10 bases, there was a span of 11 bases. The chain's CDR3 is CASSEEGRYEQFF. The CDR3 DNA follows: TGTGCCAGCAGTGAAGAGGGGCGATACGAGCAGTTCTTC.

The chain links TRBV29-1 to TRBJ2-7; D is possibly TRBD1 (5 bases). The CDR3 is made up of 14 amino acids. V shed 0 bases and J shed 1 base, with 10 bases lying between them. Germline V gene lookup returns CDR1 SQVTM and CDR2 ANQGSEA. CDR3: CSVEEGRPSYEQYF. CDR3 in DNA: TGCAGCGTTGAAGAGGGGCGCCCTTCCTACGAGCAGTACTTC.

The genes are TRBV3-1 and TRBJ1-1; maybe TRBD1 (6 bases). The germline CDR1 and CDR2 sequences are LGHDT and YNNKEL (reference sequence). V lost 4 bases and J 5 bases, leaving 14 bases between the germline ends. The CDR3 is 14 residues long. CDR3 in DNA: TGTGCCAGCAGCCTATCTGTTACAGGGACTGAAGCTTTCTTT. Protein sequence: CASSLSVTGTEAFF.

Concerning this clonotype: A much larger clone differs by one base, so this may be a read error. The J gene is TRBJ2-7, the V gene TRBV19; tentative D call: TRBD2 (7 bases). There are 18 residues in the CDR3. V was pared by 6 bases and J by 0 bases, with 24 bases between. Germline CDR1 reads LNHDA; CDR2 reads SQIVND (reference sequence). CDR3 amino acids: CASRPGGGIGSSSYEQYF. DNA of the CDR3: TGTGCCAGTAGGCCCGGCGGGGGCATAGGCAGTAGCTCCTACGAGCAGTACTTC.

This clonotype occurred a few times. The chain links TRBV11-2 to TRBJ2-3, with unresolved D. V dropped 2 bases and J dropped 4 bases, with 13 bases sitting between them. This CDR3 has 15 residues. The germline gives CDR1 SGHAT, CDR2 FQNNGV. The CDR3 loop reads CASSLSSGSSDTQYF. CDR3 nucleotides: TGTGCCAGCAGCTTAAGTAGTGGGTCTTCAGATACGCAGTATTTT.

This clonotype appeared a few times. The chain carries TRBV10-3 and TRBJ2-5, with D perhaps matching TRBD1 (6 bases). Per germline, CDR1 ENHRY and CDR2 SYGVKD. The V end was cut by 3 bases, the J end by 2 bases, with 7 bases between. CDR3 length: 13 residues. The CDR3 sequence is CAISEGGQETQYF. CDR3 nucleotide sequence: TGTGCCATCAGTGAAGGGGGACAAGAGACCCAGTACTTC.

This clonotype is medium-sized. This chain joins TRBV5-1 and TRBJ1-1, with 7 bases aligning to TRBD1. The CDR3 is 15 residues long. CDR1 is SGHRS and CDR2 is YFSETQ in the germline V gene. Trimming took 0 bases from V and 10 from J; bases not matched to a gene: 12. CDR3: CASSLDRGPGLGAFF. The CDR3 DNA follows: TGCGCCAGCAGCTTGGACAGGGGCCCCGGCCTGGGAGCTTTCTTT.

The rearrangement links TRBV9 to TRBJ2-1; D unclear. The V gene lost 0 bases and the J gene lost 10 bases, with 8 bases spanning the gap. This CDR3 contains 12 residues. Germline CDR1 is SGDLS and CDR2 is YYNGEE. The CDR3 sequence: CASSVAFTEQFF. CDR3 coding DNA: TGTGCCAGCAGCGTAGCTTTCACGGAGCAGTTCTTC.

This clonotype was recorded many times. This sequence joins TRBV20-1 and TRBJ1-1; TRBD1 is a possible D gene (6 bases). V gave up 3 bases and J gave up 5 bases, with 10 bases separating them. Germline V gene data show CDR1 as DFQATT and CDR2 as SNEGSKA (reference sequence). The CDR3 spans 12 residues. The CDR3, as DNA: TGCAGTGCTAGTATTCAGGGGACTGAAGCTTTCTTT. It yields the protein CSASIQGTEAFF.

Many counts were recorded for this clonotype. This chain joins TRBV5-1 and TRBJ2-1; TRBD2 agrees at 8 bases. V shed 3 bases, J shed 3 bases, and the junction held 11 bases outside the gene matches. The CDR3 extends over 17 amino acids. The germline V gene encodes CDR1 SGHRS and CDR2 YFSETQ. This CDR3 is CASSSRSGMGVYNEQFF. Written as DNA, the CDR3 is TGCGCCAGCAGCTCCCGTAGCGGGATGGGTGTCTACAATGAGCAGTTCTTC.

The chain couples TRBV11-3 to TRBJ2-3; D is uncertain. Germline CDR1 SGHNT, CDR2 YENEEA. This CDR3 has 15 residues. Trimming removed 0 bases from V and 2 bases from J, with 9 bases in between. This chain's CDR3 is CASSLDHHPTDTQYF. DNA of the CDR3: TGTGCCAGCAGCTTAGATCACCATCCCACAGATACGCAGTATTTT.

The table lists this clonotype with many counts. This rearrangement joins TRBV5-1 to TRBJ2-3; 14 bases agree with TRBD2. Germline CDR1 reads SGHRS; CDR2 reads YFSETQ. The CDR3 loop spans 18 amino acids. V was clipped by 0 bases and J by 7 bases; unmatched bases: 10. CDR3 in DNA: TGCGCCAGCAGCTTGGACGGGACTAGCGGGGGACGCACGAATACGCAGTATTTT. Its protein product is CASSLDGTSGGRTNTQYF.

This clonotype was picked up one time. The V gene is TRBV29-1, the J gene TRBJ2-2, with 9 bases matching TRBD1. Trimming at V came to 7 bases and at J to 3 bases, leaving 6 bases not matched to a gene. The CDR3 is made up of 14 amino acids. Germline-derived CDR1 and CDR2 are SQVTM and ANQGSEA. The CDR3 loop reads CSAMTGGYTGELFF. CDR3 DNA: TGCAGCGCTATGACAGGGGGGTACACCGGGGAGCTGTTTTTT.

This clonotype was counted ten times or more. V and J are TRBV29-1 and TRBJ1-1; weak D call: TRBD1 (6 bases). This CDR3 is 13 amino acids long. The germline V gene encodes CDR1 SQVTM and CDR2 ANQGSEA. In nucleotides, the CDR3 is TGCAGTACCCAAACAGGGTTCAACACTGAAGCTTTCTTT. This codes for CSTQTGFNTEAFF.

This clonotype has ten or more counts. The chain couples TRBV7-9 to TRBJ1-4; D is possibly TRBD1 (6 bases). CDR3 size: 15 residues. With 5 bases removed from V and 4 bases from J, the gap between germline ends came to 14 bases. Germline-derived CDR1 and CDR2 are SEHNR and FQNEAQ (reference sequence). The CDR3 bases are TGTGCCAGCAGCCAAGGCATGGGACATAATGAAAAACTGTTTTTT. Residues: CASSQGMGHNEKLFF.